This TCR beta chain was recovered during a study of T cells in Graves' hyperthyroidism and ophthalmopathy. At least ten counts were recorded for this clonotype. CDR1 and CDR2 (germline): SQVTM, ANQGSEA. This CDR3 has 15 amino acids. Trimming took off 6 bases at V and 3 bases at J, with 19 bases between the two ends. What was amplified from RNA transcripts were TCR beta CDR3 regions. Carried out on the TCR CDR3, a first-round RT-PCR used the HTBI primer set. From the multiplex PCR reads, TCRdb called clonotypes with MiXCR, one entry per CDR3 protein. The sample records about 560,000 distinct CDR3 sequences, 16% being singletons.

Source material: blood. The chain combines TRBV29-1 with TRBJ2-3; no clear D gene. The receptor was derived from a woman between 18 and 30 years old with Graves' hyperthyroidism. The chain's CDR3 is CSVRPYSIRTDTQYF. CDR3 bases: TGCAGCGTGAGACCTTACTCCATACGTACAGATACGCAGTATTTT.